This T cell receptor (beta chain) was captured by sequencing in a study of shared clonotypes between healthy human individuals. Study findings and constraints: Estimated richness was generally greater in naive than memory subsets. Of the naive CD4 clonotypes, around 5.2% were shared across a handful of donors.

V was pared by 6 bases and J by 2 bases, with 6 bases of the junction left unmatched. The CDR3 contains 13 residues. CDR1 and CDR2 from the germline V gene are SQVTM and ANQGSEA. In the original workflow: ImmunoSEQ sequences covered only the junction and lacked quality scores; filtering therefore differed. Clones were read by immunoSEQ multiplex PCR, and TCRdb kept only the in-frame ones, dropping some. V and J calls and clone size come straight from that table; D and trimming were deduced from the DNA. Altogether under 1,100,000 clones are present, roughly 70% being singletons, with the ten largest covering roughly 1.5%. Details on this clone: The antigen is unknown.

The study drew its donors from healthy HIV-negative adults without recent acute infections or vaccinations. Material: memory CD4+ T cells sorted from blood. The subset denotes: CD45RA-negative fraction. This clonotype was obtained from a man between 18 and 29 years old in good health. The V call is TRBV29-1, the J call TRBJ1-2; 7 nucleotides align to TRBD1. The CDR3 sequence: CSVLQGRNYGYTF. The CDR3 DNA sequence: TGCAGCGTCCTACAGGGGAGGAACTATGGCTACACCTTC.